Listed here are 20 T cell receptor beta chains from one sample, sequenced in a study of blood T cell repertoires in COVID-19. Profiled with immunoSEQ multiplex PCR; TCRdb holds only in-frame clones, not every one. The data hold about 230,000 clones, with approximately 88% observed a single time. Sequencing was carried out using PBMCs or T cells enriched from blood (not recorded which). The receptors come from a middle-aged woman with acute COVID-19.

This rearrangement joins TRBV5-1 to TRBJ2-2, with TRBD2 as a possible D gene (6 bases). Trimming removed 1 base from V and 4 bases from J, with 14 bases in between. The CDR3 extends over 16 amino acids. Germline-derived CDR1 and CDR2 are SGHRS and YFSETQ. The CDR3 sequence: CASSLQGLPFTGELFF. The CDR3 DNA is TGCGCCAGCAGCTTGCAGGGACTCCCTTTCACCGGGGAGCTGTTTTTT.

The chain employs TRBV18 and TRBJ2-1; 7 nucleotides match TRBD2. This CDR3 comprises 17 residues. The germline V gene has CDR1 KGHSH and CDR2 LQKENI. J lost 1 base, V lost 0 bases, and 6 bases had no gene match. CDR3 amino acids: CASSPPYREASYNEQFF. DNA for the CDR3: TGTGCCAGCTCACCACCGTATCGGGAGGCATCCTACAATGAGCAGTTCTTC.

This chain uses TRBV5-1 with TRBJ2-2; D gene ambiguous. This CDR3 comprises 13 residues. Germline V gene lookup returns CDR1 SGHRS and CDR2 YFSETQ. Between the trimmed V and J ends, which lost 5 bases and 2 bases, there was a span of 7 bases. Here the CDR3 reads CASRAVNTGELFF. CDR3 nucleotides: TGCGCCAGCAGGGCGGTTAACACCGGGGAGCTGTTTTTT.

Concerning this clone: Given the absence of the conserved phenylalanine or tryptophan at the CDR3 end, a read error is likely. The V call is TRBV7-9, the J call TRBJ2-3; TRBD1 matches 8 bases. Germline-derived CDR1 and CDR2 are SEHNR and FQNEAQ (reference sequence). J was trimmed by 4 bases and V by 6 bases; bases with no gene match: 15. CDR3 size: 17 residues. The CDR3 region has the DNA TGTGCCAGCAGGTTCACCACCCAACAGGGGGGTTCAGATACGCAGTATCTT. Its protein is CASRFTTQQGGSDTQYL.

This sequence joins TRBV7-8 and TRBJ1-2; D might be TRBD1 (6 bases). Germline V CDR1 and CDR2: SGHVS, FQNEAQ. Trimming removed 1 base at V and 5 bases at J, with 14 bases between. The CDR3 sequence is 15 residues long. CDR3 region: CASSLEGGAPYGYTF. The CDR3 DNA reads TGTGCCAGCAGCTTAGAAGGGGGGGCGCCGTATGGCTACACCTTC.

The rearrangement links TRBV5-6 to TRBJ1-1; 10 positions match TRBD1. This CDR3 spans 16 amino acids. Germline V CDR1 and CDR2: SGHDT, YYEEEE. The V and J ends lost 4 bases and 1 base, in that order; junction bases with no gene match: 7. The CDR3 loop reads CASSRRQGARNTEAFF. CDR3 sequence (DNA): TGTGCCAGCAGCCGTCGACAGGGGGCGAGGAACACTGAAGCTTTCTTT.

CDR3 in amino acids: CASSLRTLQGADTEAFF. The CDR3 nucleotides read TGCGCCAGCAGCTTGCGAACTCTACAGGGGGCGGACACTGAAGCTTTCTTT. This chain connects TRBV5-1 to TRBJ1-1; 9 nucleotides line up with TRBD1. Trimming removed 1 base from V and 3 bases from J; junction bases left unmatched: 10. Germline V CDR1 and CDR2: SGHRS, YFSETQ. The length of the CDR3 is 17 residues.

With regard to this clone: The sample holds other DNA sequences that translate to the same CDR3. CDR3 bases: TGTGCCAGCAGCTTAGTCGGCGGGACTGAAGCTTTCTTT. It yields the protein CASSLVGGTEAFF. The chain has TRBV11-2 and TRBJ1-1; D not resolved. The CDR3 is 13 residues long. The germline gives CDR1 SGHAT, CDR2 FQNNGV. V lost 1 base and J lost 5, with 8 bases in between.

The V and J genes are TRBV7-6 and TRBJ2-1; D is undetermined. The V and J ends lost 5 bases and 5 bases respectively, with 4 bases between them. This CDR3 is 11 amino acids long. Germline CDR1 SGHVS, CDR2 FNYEAQ. The CDR3 region has the DNA TGTGCCAGCAGCCTAAACAATGAGCAGTTCTTC. As protein: CASSLNNEQFF.

The chain links TRBV12-3 or TRBV12-4 to TRBJ1-1; D is possibly TRBD1 (6 bases). Deletions cut 6 bases from V and 10 bases from J, with 18 bases between. This CDR3 is built from 13 residues. DNA of the CDR3: TGTGCCAGCAGACAGCACCCCAGGGGTTCAGCTTTCTTT. Protein: CASRQHPRGSAFF.

V gene TRBV7-8 combines with J gene TRBJ2-7, with 7 positions matching TRBD2. Germline CDR1 is SGHVS and CDR2 is FQNEAQ. The CDR3 totals 14 residues. V trimming: 3 bases; J trimming: 3 bases; junction bases outside the gene matches: 5. The CDR3 DNA sequence: TGTGCCAGCAGCTTCGCGGGGGTCGACTACGAGCAGTACTTC. It yields the protein CASSFAGVDYEQYF.

The chain has TRBV9 and TRBJ2-1; perhaps TRBD2 as D (6 bases). Germline-derived CDR1 and CDR2 are SGDLS and YYNGEE. The CDR3 is 15 residues long. The germline V and J ends were trimmed by 4 bases and 3 bases, with 14 bases remaining between them. The CDR3 region is CASSLWDSNYNEQFF. In nucleotides, the CDR3 is TGTGCCAGCAGCCTGTGGGACTCTAACTACAATGAGCAGTTCTTC.

The chain recombines TRBV5-1 with TRBJ2-4; TRBD1 is a possible D gene (6 bases). This CDR3 is built from 16 residues. V lost 3 bases and J 7 bases, leaving 20 bases between the germline ends. The germline V gene encodes CDR1 SGHRS and CDR2 YFSETQ. The CDR3 region has the DNA TGCGCCAGCAGCTCAGGAAATACACAGGGTCGGAACATTCAGTACTTC. It encodes CASSSGNTQGRNIQYF.

This clone came up once. The chain carries TRBV7-2 and TRBJ1-2; 7 bases are a match to TRBD1. The CDR3 totals 13 residues. Per germline, CDR1 SGHTA and CDR2 FQGNSA. Germline trimming cut 1 base from V and 6 bases from J; bases unmatched to any gene: 2. CDR3 coding DNA: TGTGCCAGCAGCTTAGGAGGGGGCGATGGCTACACCTTC. It specifies CASSLGGGDGYTF.

CDR3 sequence (DNA): TGTGCCAGCTCACCACTAACCAGGGGAAGGGAAAAACTGTTTTTT. Its protein product is CASSPLTRGREKLFF. The chain joins TRBV18 to TRBJ1-4, with D perhaps matching TRBD1 (6 bases). Germline lookup yields CDR1 KGHSH and CDR2 LQKENI. This CDR3 has 15 amino acids. V was clipped by 1 base and J by 8 bases, with 14 bases between them.

The chain combines TRBV6-2 or TRBV6-3 with TRBJ1-5; D is possibly TRBD1 (6 bases). Germline loops: CDR1 MNHEY, CDR2 SVGEGT. This CDR3 has 15 amino acids. Deletions cut 4 bases from V and 3 bases from J, with 13 bases between. The CDR3 loop reads CASSSQGVPNQPQHF. The CDR3 DNA follows: TGTGCCAGCAGTTCACAGGGTGTCCCCAATCAGCCCCAGCATTTT.

The J gene is TRBJ2-1, the V gene TRBV24-1, with 7 bases lining up with TRBD1. The CDR3 contains 15 residues. The V segment lost 4 bases and the J segment 7 bases; nucleotides outside the gene matches: 9. Germline CDR1 reads KGHDR; CDR2 reads SFDVKD. The CDR3 region has the DNA TGTGCCACCAGTGACGTTGACAGGGAATGGAATGAGCAGTTCTTC. Translation gives CATSDVDREWNEQFF.

This clone was recorded only once. The gene calls are TRBV5-1 and TRBJ2-1, with D perhaps matching TRBD2 (6 bases). The CDR3 spans 18 residues. Per germline, CDR1 SGHRS and CDR2 YFSETQ. Trimming removed 3 bases at V and 3 bases at J, with 22 bases between. CDR3 sequence: CASSSGLSQRALYNEQFF. As DNA, the CDR3 is TGCGCCAGCAGCTCGGGACTCTCCCAACGGGCCCTCTACAATGAGCAGTTCTTC. The full variable domain, in which reference TRBV5-1 and TRBJ2-1 provide the parts outside the CDR3, is KAGVTQTPRYLIKTRGQQVTLSCSPISGHRSVSWYQQTPGQGLQFLFEYFSETQRNKGNFPGRFSGRQFSNSRSEMNVSTLELGDSALYLCASSSGLSQRALYNEQFFGPGTRLTVL.

V is TRBV7-2 and J is TRBJ1-2, with 7 bases matching TRBD1. The length of the CDR3 is 14 residues. The V gene's germline CDR1 is SGHTA and CDR2 FQGNSA. After removal of 6 bases from V and 4 bases from J, the junction contained 8 bases not matched to a gene. As DNA, the CDR3 is TGTGCCAGCAGTACAGGACAGGTTGGCTATGGCTACACCTTC. It is translated as CASSTGQVGYGYTF.

The chain is built from TRBV30 and TRBJ1-2; tentatively, D is TRBD1 (6 bases). Germline V gives CDR1 GTSNPN, CDR2 SVGIG (reference sequence). The length of the CDR3 is 14 residues. V lost 2 bases, J lost 0 bases, and 10 bases lay in between. The CDR3 sequence is CAWSPDSTNYGYTF. In DNA form, the CDR3 reads TGTGCCTGGAGTCCGGACAGCACTAACTATGGCTACACCTTC.